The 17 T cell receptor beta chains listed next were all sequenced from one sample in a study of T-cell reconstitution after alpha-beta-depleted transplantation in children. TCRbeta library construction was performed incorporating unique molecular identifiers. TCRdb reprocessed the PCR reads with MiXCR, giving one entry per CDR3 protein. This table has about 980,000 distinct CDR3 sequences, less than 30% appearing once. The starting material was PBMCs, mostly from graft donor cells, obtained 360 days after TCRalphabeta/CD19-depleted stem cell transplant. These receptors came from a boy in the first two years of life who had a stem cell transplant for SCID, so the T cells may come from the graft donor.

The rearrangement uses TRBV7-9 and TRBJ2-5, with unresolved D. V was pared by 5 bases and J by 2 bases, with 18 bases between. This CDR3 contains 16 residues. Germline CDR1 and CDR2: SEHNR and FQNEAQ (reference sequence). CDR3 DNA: TGTGCCAGCAGCCCCCCGGGCCCCACGATTCAAGAGACCCAGTACTTC. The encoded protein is CASSPPGPTIQETQYF.

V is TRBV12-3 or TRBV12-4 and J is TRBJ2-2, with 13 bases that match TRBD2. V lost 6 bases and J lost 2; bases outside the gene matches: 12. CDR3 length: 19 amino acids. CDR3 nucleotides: TGTGCCAGCAGCTGGACGGGACTAGCGGGGACCTTTAACACCGGGGAGCTGTTTTTT. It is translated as CASSWTGLAGTFNTGELFF.

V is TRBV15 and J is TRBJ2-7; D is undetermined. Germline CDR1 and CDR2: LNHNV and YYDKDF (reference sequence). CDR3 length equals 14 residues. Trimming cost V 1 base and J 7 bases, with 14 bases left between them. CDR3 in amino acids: CATSRGGSLEEQYF. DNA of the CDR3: TGTGCCACCAGCAGAGGTGGGTCACTCGAGGAGCAGTACTTC. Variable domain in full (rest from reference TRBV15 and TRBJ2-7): DAMVIQNPRYQVTQFGKPVTLSCSQTLNHNVMYWYQQKSSQAPKLLFHYYDKDFNNEADTPDNFQSRRPNTSFCFLDIRSPGLGDTAMYLCATSRGGSLEEQYFGPGTRLTVT.

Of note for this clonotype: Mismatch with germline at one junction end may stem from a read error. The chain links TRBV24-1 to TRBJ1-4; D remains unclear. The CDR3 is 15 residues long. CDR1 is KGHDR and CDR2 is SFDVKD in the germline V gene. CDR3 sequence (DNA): TGTGCCACCAGCGATTCTAGGGCCATGGGCGAAAAACTGTTTTTT. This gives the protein CATSDSRAMGEKLFF.

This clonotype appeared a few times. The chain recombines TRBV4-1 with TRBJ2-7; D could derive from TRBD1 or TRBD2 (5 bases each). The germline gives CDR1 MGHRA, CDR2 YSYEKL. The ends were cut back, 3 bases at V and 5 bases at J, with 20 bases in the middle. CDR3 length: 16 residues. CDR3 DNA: TGCGCCAGCAGCCATGACACCGGGTTTCGGGGCAACGAGCAGTACTTC. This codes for CASSHDTGFRGNEQYF.

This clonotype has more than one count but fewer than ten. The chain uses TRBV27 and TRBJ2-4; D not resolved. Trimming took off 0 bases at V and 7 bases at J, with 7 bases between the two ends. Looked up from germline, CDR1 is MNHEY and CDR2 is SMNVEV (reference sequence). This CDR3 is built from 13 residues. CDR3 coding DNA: TGTGCCAGCAGTTTATCCGCAAGTAACATTCAGTACTTC. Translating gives CASSLSASNIQYF.

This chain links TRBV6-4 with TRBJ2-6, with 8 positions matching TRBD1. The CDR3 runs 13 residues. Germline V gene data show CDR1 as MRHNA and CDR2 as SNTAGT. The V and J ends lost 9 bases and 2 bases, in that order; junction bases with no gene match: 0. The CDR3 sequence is CARGQAGANVLTF. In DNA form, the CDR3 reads TGTGCCAGGGGACAGGCTGGGGCCAACGTCCTGACTTTC.

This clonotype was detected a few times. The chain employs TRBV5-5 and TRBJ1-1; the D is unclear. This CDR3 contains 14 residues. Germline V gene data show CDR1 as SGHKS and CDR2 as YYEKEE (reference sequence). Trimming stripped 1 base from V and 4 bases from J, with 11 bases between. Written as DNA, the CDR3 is TGTGCCAGCAGCTTGCGACCCTTTGGCACTGAAGCTTTCTTT. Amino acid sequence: CASSLRPFGTEAFF.

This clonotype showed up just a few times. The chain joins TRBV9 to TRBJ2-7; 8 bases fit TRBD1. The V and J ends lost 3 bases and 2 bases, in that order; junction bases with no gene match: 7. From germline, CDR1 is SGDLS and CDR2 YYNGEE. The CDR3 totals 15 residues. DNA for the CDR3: TGTGCCAGCAGCGCCAGGGGGCAGGGGGCCTACGAGCAGTACTTC. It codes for CASSARGQGAYEQYF.

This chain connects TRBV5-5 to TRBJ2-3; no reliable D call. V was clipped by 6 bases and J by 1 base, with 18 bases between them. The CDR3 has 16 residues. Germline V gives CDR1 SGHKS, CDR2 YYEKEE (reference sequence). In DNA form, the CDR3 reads TGTGCCAGCACCATGCTATGGGGTTCCGGCACAGATACGCAGTATTTT. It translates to CASTMLWGSGTDTQYF.

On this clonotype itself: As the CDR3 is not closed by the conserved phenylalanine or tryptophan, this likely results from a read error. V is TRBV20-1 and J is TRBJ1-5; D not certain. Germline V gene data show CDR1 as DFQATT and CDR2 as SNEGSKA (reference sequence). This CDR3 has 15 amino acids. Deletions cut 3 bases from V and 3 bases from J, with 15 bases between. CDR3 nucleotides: TGCAGTGCTAGTTGGGCCGGGAATGTCAATCAGCCCCAGCATTGT. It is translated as CSASWAGNVNQPQHC.

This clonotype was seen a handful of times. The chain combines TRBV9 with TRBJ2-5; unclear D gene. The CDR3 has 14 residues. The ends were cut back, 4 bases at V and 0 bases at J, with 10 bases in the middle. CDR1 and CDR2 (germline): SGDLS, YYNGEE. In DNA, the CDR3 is TGTGCCAGCAGCAATGGTCCGTACCAAGAGACCCAGTACTTC. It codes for CASSNGPYQETQYF.

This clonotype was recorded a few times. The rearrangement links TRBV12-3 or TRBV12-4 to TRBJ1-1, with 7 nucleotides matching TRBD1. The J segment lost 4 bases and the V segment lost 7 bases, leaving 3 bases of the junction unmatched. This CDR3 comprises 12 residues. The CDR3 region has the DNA TGTGCCAGCATCGACAGGGCCACTGAAGCTTTCTTT. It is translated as CASIDRATEAFF.

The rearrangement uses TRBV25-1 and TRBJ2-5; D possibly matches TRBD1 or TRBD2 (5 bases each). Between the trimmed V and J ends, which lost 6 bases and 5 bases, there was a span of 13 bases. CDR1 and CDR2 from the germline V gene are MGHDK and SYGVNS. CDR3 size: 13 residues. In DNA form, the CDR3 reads TGTGCCAGCAGGGACGGGGCAGCCGAGACCCAGTACTTC. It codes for CASRDGAAETQYF.

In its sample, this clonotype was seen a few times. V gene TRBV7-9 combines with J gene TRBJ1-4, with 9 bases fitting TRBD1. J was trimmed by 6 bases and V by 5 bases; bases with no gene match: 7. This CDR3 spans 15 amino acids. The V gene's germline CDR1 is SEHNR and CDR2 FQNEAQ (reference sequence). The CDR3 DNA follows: TGTGCCAGCAGCCCCCGCGGACAGGGGTATGAAAAACTGTTTTTT. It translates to CASSPRGQGYEKLFF.

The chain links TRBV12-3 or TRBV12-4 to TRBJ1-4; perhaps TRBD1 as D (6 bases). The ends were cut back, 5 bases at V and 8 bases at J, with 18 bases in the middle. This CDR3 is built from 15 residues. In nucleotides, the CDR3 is TGTGCCAGCAGTCCAGCTCCGGAGGGGGTGGAAAAACTGTTTTTT. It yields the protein CASSPAPEGVEKLFF.

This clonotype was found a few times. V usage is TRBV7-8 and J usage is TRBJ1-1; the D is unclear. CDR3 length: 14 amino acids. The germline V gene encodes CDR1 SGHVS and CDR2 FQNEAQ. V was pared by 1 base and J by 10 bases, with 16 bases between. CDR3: CASSLGYLENLAFF. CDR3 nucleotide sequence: TGTGCCAGCAGCTTAGGTTACTTGGAGAATTTAGCTTTCTTT.